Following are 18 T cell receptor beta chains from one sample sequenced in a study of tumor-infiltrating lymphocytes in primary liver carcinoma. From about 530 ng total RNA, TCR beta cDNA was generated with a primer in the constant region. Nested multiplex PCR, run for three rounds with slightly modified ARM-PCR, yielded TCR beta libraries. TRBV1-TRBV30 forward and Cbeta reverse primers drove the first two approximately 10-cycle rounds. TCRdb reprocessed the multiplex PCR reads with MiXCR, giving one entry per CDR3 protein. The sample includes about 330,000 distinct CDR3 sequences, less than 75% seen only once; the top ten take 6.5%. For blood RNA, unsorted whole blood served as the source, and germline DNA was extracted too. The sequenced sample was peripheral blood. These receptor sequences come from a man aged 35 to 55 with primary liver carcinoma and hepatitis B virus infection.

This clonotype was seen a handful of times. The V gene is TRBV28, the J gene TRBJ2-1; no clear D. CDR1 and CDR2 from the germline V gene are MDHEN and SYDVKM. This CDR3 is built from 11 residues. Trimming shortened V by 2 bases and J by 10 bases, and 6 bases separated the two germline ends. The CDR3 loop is CASSLKWEQFF. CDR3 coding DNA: TGTGCCAGCAGTTTAAAGTGGGAGCAGTTCTTC.

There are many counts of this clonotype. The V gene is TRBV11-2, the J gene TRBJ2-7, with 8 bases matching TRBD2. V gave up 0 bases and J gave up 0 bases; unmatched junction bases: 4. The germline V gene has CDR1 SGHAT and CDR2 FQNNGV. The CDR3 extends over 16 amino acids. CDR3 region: CASSLDSGRVSYEQYF. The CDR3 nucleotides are TGTGCCAGCAGCTTAGACAGCGGGAGAGTCTCCTACGAGCAGTACTTC.

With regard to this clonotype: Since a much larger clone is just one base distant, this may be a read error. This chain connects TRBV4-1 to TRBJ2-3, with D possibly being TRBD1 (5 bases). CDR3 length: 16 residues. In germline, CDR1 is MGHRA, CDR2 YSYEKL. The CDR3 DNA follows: TGCGCCATCAGCCAACTTTATGACAGTTCGACAGATACGCAGTATTTT. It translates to CAISQLYDSSTDTQYF.

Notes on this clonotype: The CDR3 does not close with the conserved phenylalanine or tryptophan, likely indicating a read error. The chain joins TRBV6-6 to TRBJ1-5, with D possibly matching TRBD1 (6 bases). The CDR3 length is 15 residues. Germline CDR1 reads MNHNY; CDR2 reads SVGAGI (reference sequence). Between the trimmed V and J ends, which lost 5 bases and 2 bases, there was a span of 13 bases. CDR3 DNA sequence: TGTGCCAGCAGTAGACAGGAGGCAGGCAATCAGCCCCAGCATTAT. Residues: CASSRQEAGNQPQHY.

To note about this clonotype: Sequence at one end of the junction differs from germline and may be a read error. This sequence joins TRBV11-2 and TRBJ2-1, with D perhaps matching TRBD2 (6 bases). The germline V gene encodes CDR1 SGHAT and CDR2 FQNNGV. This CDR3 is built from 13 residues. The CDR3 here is CGSKAGNRSPQFF. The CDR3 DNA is TGTGGCAGCAAGGCGGGAAATCGATCACCACAGTTCTTC.

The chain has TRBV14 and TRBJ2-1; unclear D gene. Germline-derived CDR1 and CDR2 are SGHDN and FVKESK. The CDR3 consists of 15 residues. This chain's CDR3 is CISSQDWAALNEQFF. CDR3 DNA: TGTATCAGCAGCCAAGATTGGGCAGCCCTCAATGAGCAGTTCTTC.

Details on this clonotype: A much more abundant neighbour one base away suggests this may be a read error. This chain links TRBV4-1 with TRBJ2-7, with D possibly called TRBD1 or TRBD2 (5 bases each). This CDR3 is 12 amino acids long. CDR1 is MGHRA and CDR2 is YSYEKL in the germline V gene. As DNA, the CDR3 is TGCGCCGGCAGCCAAGAGGTGGGGGATCAGTACTTC. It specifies CAGSQEVGDQYF.

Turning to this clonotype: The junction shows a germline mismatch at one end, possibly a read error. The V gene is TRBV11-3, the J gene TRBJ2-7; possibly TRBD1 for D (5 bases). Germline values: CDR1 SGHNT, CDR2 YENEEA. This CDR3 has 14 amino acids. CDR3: CASSLGQHSYELYF. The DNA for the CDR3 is TGTGCCAGCAGCTTAGGACAGCATTCCTACGAGCTGTACTTC.

CDR3 in DNA: TGCGCCAGCAGCTTGGCGTGGGGCTCTGACACTGAAGCTTTCTTT. The encoded protein is CASSLAWGSDTEAFF. This rearrangement joins TRBV5-1 to TRBJ1-1; D is possibly TRBD1 (5 bases). Trimming cost V 0 bases and J 3 bases, with 12 bases left between them. The CDR3 loop spans 15 amino acids. Germline CDR1 and CDR2: SGHRS and YFSETQ.

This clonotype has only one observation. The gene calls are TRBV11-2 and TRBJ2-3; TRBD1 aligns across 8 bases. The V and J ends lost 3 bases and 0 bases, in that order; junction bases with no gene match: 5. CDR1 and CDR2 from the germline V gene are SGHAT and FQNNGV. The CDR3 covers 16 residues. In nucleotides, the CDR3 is TGTGCCAGCAGCTTGGGCGGACAGGGTAGCACAGATACGCAGTATTTT. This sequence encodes CASSLGGQGSTDTQYF.

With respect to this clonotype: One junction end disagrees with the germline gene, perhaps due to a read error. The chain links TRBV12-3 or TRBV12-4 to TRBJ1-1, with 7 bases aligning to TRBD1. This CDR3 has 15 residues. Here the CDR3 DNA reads TGTGCTAGCAGTCCAGGGGGGTCCATGAACCCTGAAGCTTTCTTT. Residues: CASSPGGSMNPEAFF.

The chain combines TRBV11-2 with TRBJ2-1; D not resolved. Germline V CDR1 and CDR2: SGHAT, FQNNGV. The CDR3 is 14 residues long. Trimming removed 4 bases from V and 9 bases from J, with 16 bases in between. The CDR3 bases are TGTGCCAGCAGCTCCCGGTTAGTGGGGTCTGAGCAGTTCTTC. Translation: CASSSRLVGSEQFF.

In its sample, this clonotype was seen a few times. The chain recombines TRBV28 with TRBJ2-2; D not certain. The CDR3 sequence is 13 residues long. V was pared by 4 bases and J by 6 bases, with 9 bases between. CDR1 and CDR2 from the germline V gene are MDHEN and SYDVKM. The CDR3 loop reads CASSSPGSGELFF. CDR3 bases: TGTGCCAGCAGTTCGCCAGGTTCCGGGGAGCTGTTTTTT.

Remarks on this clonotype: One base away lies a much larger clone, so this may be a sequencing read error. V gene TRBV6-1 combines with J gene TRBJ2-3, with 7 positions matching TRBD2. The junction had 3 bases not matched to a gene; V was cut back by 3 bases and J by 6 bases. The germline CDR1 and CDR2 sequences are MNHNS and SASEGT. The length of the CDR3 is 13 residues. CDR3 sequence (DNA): TGTGCCAGCAGTGAGGACGGGGGGGATACGCAGTATTTT. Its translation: CASSEDGGDTQYF.

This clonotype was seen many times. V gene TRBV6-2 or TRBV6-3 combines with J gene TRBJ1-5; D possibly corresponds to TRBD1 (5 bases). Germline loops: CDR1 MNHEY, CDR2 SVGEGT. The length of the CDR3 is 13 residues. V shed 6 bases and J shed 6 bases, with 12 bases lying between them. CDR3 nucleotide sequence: TGTGCCAGCAGGGGGGTTTCAGGTCAGCCCCAGCATTTT. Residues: CASRGVSGQPQHF.

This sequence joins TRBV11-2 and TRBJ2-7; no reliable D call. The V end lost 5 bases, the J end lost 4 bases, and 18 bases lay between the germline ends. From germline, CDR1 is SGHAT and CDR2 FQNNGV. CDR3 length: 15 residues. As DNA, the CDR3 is TGTGCCAGCAGCCAATTAGGACCTGAAAGTTACGAGCAGTACTTC. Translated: CASSQLGPESYEQYF.

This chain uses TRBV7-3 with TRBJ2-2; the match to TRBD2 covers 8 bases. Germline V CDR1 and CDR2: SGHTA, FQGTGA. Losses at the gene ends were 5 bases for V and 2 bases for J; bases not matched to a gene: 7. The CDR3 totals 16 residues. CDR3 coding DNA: TGTGCCAGCAGCACAACGGGAGGGCCAAACACCGGGGAGCTGTTTTTT. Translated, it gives CASSTTGGPNTGELFF.

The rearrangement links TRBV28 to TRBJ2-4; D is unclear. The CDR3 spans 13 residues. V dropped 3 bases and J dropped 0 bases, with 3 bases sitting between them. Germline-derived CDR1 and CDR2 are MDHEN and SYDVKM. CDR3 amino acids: CASSFLAKNIQYF. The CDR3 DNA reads TGTGCCAGCAGTTTCTTAGCCAAAAACATTCAGTACTTC. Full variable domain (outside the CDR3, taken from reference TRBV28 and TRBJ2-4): DVKVTQSSRYLVKRTGEKVFLECVQDMDHENMFWYRQDPGLGLRLIYFSYDVKMKEKGDIPEGYSVSREKKERFSLILESASTNQTSMYLCASSFLAKNIQYFGAGTRLSVL.